The 8 T cell receptor beta chains given below trace back to one sample, sequenced in a study of blood T cell repertoires in COVID-19. Assay used: immunoSEQ multiplex PCR; TCRdb lists only in-frame clones, some missing. Among 50,000 to 80,000 clones listed, roughly nine tenths were seen once. Sequencing input: peripheral blood. These receptors all stem from a man in his 60s with acute or convalescent COVID-19.

The chain is built from TRBV28 and TRBJ1-4, with D hard to call. This CDR3 is 12 amino acids long. The germline CDR1 and CDR2 sequences are MDHEN and SYDVKM. The ends were cut back, 6 bases at V and 1 base at J, with 3 bases in the middle. The CDR3 is CASSLTNEKLFF. The CDR3 bases are TGTGCCAGCAGCCTAACTAATGAAAAACTGTTTTTT.

The V and J genes are TRBV7-2 and TRBJ2-7, with D unresolved. V was trimmed by 2 bases and J by 7 bases, leaving 6 bases between them. Per the germline V gene, CDR1 is SGHTA and CDR2 is FQGNSA. The CDR3 is made up of 11 amino acids. CDR3 sequence: CASSLTAEQYF. DNA for the CDR3: TGTGCCAGCAGCTTAACTGCAGAGCAGTACTTC.

The chain employs TRBV18 and TRBJ1-1; TRBD1 aligns across 7 bases. Trimming at V came to 5 bases and at J to 5 bases, leaving 11 bases not matched to a gene. Germline V gene sequence: CDR1 KGHSH, CDR2 LQKENI. CDR3 length: 15 residues. The chain's CDR3 is CASSSGDSWGTEAFF. The CDR3 nucleotides read TGTGCCAGCTCATCGGGGGACAGTTGGGGGACTGAAGCTTTCTTT.

The count of this clone is one. The chain has TRBV10-3 and TRBJ2-3, with D possibly being TRBD1 (6 bases). Germline CDR1 and CDR2: ENHRY and SYGVKD. The CDR3 sequence is 16 residues long. The V gene lost 6 bases and the J gene lost 0 bases, with 16 bases spanning the gap. CDR3 DNA sequence: TGTGCCATCAGCTCTGGACAGAGCCCTAGCACAGATACGCAGTATTTT. Amino acid sequence: CAISSGQSPSTDTQYF.

The V and J genes are TRBV9 and TRBJ2-1, with a tentative D call TRBD2 (5 bases). Between the trimmed V and J ends, which lost 2 bases and 9 bases, there was a span of 15 bases. Germline CDR1 is SGDLS and CDR2 is YYNGEE. CDR3 length: 14 residues. The CDR3 nucleotides are TGTGCCAGCAGCGTTTCCCTCCGGGGTAGTGAGCAGTTCTTC. Residues: CASSVSLRGSEQFF. The full variable domain, in which reference TRBV9 and TRBJ2-1 provide the parts outside the CDR3, is DSGVTQTPKHLITATGQRVTLRCSPRSGDLSVYWYQQSLDQGLQFLIQYYNGEERAKGNILERFSAQQFPDLHSELNLSSLELGDSALYFCASSVSLRGSEQFFGPGTRLTVL.

V gene TRBV7-9 combines with J gene TRBJ2-1; D may be TRBD1 (5 bases). The V and J ends lost 2 bases and 8 bases respectively, with 10 bases between them. CDR3 length: 13 residues. The V gene's germline CDR1 is SEHNR and CDR2 FQNEAQ (reference sequence). CDR3 nucleotide sequence: TGTGCCAGCAGCTTAACTGGGGCTCATGAGCAGTTCTTC. Protein product: CASSLTGAHEQFF.

V gene TRBV25-1 combines with J gene TRBJ1-1, with D uncertain. The CDR3 loop spans 14 amino acids. Trimming removed 2 bases at V and 4 bases at J, with 11 bases between. Germline lookup yields CDR1 MGHDK and CDR2 SYGVNS. CDR3 in amino acids: CASSERDVGTEAFF. CDR3 coding DNA: TGTGCCAGCAGTGAAAGAGATGTCGGCACTGAAGCTTTCTTT.

The chain carries TRBV3-1 (or the pseudogene TRBV3-2) and TRBJ2-7, with 9 bases matching TRBD1. The CDR3 covers 15 residues. CDR1 and CDR2 from the germline V gene are LGHDT and YNNKEL (reference sequence). Trimming at V came to 4 bases and at J to 6 bases, leaving 10 bases not matched to a gene. CDR3 coding DNA: TGTGCCAGCAGCCCCCAGGGACAGGGTTCATTCGAGCAGTACTTC. Residues: CASSPQGQGSFEQYF.